A selection of T cell receptor beta chains follows, all from one sample in a study of blood T cell repertoires in COVID-19. Only in-frame clones appear in the TCRdb table, and some are missing; sequencing was by immunoSEQ multiplex PCR. Of 220,000 or so clones in the sample, 60% to 85% are singletons; the top ten hold less than 7%. Sequencing input: peripheral blood. These receptors came from a woman aged 70 to 79 with acute or convalescent COVID-19. Each CDR3 is given with its conserved first and last residue. Each record gives: CDR3 length, V gene, clone size, CDR3 protein. Only some rows state a clone size, as once, few, many or a class for expanded clones.

length: 15; V: TRBV12-5; size: NA; CDR3: CASGPGRGQTDTQYF
length: 19; V: TRBV19; size: NA; CDR3: CASSTGGSGTRSSYNEQFF
length: 13; V: TRBV27; size: NA; CDR3: CASRRSGNTEAFF
length: 18; V: TRBV18; size: NA; CDR3: CASSPPVAGAFGTGELFF
length: 13; V: TRBV27; size: NA; CDR3: CASSWGQGGGYTF
length: 15; V: TRBV19; size: NA; CDR3: CASSSGVHSNQPQHF
length: 16; V: TRBV7-9; size: NA; CDR3: CASSFSASGSADTQYF
length: 14; V: TRBV11-2; size: NA; CDR3: CASSLAGQVSEAFF
length: 15; V: TRBV24-1; size: NA; CDR3: CATSDPTGGGDTQYF
length: 12; V: TRBV25-1; size: NA; CDR3: CASSPSGYEQYF
length: 13; V: TRBV3-1/TRBV3-2; size: NA; CDR3: CASSRRTGDGYTF
length: 15; V: TRBV11-1; size: NA; CDR3: CASSLEAARTGELFF
length: 13; V: TRBV28; size: NA; CDR3: CASRGQGYYEQYF
length: 15; V: TRBV11-2; size: NA; CDR3: CASSIRTSGLYEQYF
length: 16; V: TRBV18; size: NA; CDR3: CASSQTLRESHNEQFF
length: 14; V: TRBV3-1/TRBV3-2; size: NA; CDR3: CASSPTSGSYEQYF
length: 12; V: TRBV6-5; size: NA; CDR3: CASSRLNTEAFF
length: 14; V: TRBV7-8; size: few; CDR3: CASSLDRGLDEQYF
length: 13; V: TRBV19; size: NA; CDR3: CASRGTGTETQYF
length: 14; V: TRBV5-6; size: few; CDR3: CASSLEYGEGGYTF
length: 14; V: TRBV6-5; size: NA; CDR3: CASSKGHTNYGYTF
length: 13; V: TRBV30; size: once; CDR3: CAWGGTPGYEQFF
length: 17; V: TRBV5-1; size: NA; CDR3: CASSEQTSGRAGDTQYF
length: 13; V: TRBV6-5; size: NA; CDR3: CASRGTGEDGYTF
length: 15; V: TRBV5-5; size: NA; CDR3: CASSWDSGVGSPLHF
length: 15; V: TRBV15; size: NA; CDR3: CATSRDRGTGYGYTF
length: 14; V: TRBV14; size: NA; CDR3: CASSQVRVNEKLFF
length: 13; V: TRBV27; size: NA; CDR3: CASSLSRVSPLHF
length: 15; V: TRBV5-1; size: NA; CDR3: CASSSTGAGQETQYF